This T cell receptor (beta chain) was captured by sequencing in a study of cytomegalovirus exposure and HLA in healthy donors. Germline CDR1 MNHEY, CDR2 SMNVEV (reference sequence). CDR3 length: 16 residues. Deletions cut 3 bases from V and 1 base from J, with 15 bases between. Measured with immunoSEQ multiplex PCR; TCRdb has only the in-frame clones, and not every one. Here the sample spans under 140,000 clones, roughly 88% being singletons. The sequence was obtained from a woman aged 25 to 39 in good health and CMV-seropositive. Specimen: PBMCs. This chain uses TRBV27 with TRBJ1-1; no definite D call. CDR3 in DNA: TGTGCCAGCAGTTTGGCATCCTCGCTTCCGAACACTGAAGCTTTCTTT. This codes for CASSLASSLPNTEAFF.